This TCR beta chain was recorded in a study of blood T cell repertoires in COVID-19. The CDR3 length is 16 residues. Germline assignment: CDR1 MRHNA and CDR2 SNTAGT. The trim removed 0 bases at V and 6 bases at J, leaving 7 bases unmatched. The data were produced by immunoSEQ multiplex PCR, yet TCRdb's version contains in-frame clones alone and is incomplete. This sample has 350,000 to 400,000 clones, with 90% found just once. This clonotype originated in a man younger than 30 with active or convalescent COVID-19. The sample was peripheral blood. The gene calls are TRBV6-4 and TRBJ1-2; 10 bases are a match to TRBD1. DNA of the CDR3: TGTGCCAGCAGTGACTCGTGGGGACAGGGGTCGGATGGCTACACCTTC. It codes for CASSDSWGQGSDGYTF.